Described below is a single T cell receptor (beta chain) sequence and its context. In the study's own analysis: Amplification of reference gene primers was used by the study to estimate nucleated cell counts. Data came from immunoSEQ multiplex PCR; TCRdb stores just in-frame clones and leaves some out. V and J calls and clone size follow that table, whereas D and trimming were derived from the DNA. The sample holds 120,000 or so clones; 85% to 90% are singletons and the top ten take 25% to 30%. V gave up 4 bases and J gave up 0 bases; unmatched junction bases: 4. CDR3 length: 15 residues. CDR1 SGHRS and CDR2 YFSETQ come from the germline V gene. The data originate from a study of blood T cell repertoires in COVID-19. About the research overall: The United States, Italy and Spain supplied acute and convalescent COVID-19 samples. PBMCs, B-cell-depleted T cells, or T cells were the source of the cDNA or gDNA that made up the material.

Sequencing was carried out using peripheral blood. V gene TRBV5-1 combines with J gene TRBJ1-1; 9 bases are shared with TRBD1. The receptor comes from a man aged 65 to 79 with active or convalescent COVID-19. CDR3 nucleotide sequence: TGCGCCAGCAGCACCGGGACAGGGCTGAACACTGAAGCTTTCTTT. Encoded protein: CASSTGTGLNTEAFF.